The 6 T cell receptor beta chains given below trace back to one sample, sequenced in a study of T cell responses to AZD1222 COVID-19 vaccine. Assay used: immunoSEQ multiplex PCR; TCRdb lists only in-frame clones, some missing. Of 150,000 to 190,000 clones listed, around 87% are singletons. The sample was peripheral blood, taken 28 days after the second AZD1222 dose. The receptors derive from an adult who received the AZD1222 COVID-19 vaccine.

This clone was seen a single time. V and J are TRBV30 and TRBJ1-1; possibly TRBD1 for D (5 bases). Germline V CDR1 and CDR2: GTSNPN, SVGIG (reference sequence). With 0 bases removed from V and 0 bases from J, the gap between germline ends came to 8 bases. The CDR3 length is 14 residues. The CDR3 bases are TGTGCCTGGAGTGTGGGCAGGGTGAACACTGAAGCTTTCTTT. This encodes CAWSVGRVNTEAFF.

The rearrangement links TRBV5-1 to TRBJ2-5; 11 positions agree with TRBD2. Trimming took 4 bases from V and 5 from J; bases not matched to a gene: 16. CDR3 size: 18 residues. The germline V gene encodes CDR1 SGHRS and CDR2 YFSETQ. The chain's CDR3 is CASSGDRGSGRAYETQYF. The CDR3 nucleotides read TGCGCCAGCAGCGGAGACAGGGGTAGCGGGAGGGCCTATGAGACCCAGTACTTC.

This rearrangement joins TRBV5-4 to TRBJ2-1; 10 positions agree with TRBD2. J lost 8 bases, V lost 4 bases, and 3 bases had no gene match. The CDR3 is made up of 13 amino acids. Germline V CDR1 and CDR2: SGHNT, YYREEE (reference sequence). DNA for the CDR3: TGTGCCAGCAGCCGGACTAGCGGAGATGAGCAGTTCTTC. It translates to CASSRTSGDEQFF.

CDR3 in DNA: TGTGCCAGCAGCTTATGGGGAGGCAGCACCGGGGAGCTGTTTTTT. Protein product: CASSLWGGSTGELFF. The chain recombines TRBV7-9 with TRBJ2-2; D perhaps matches TRBD2 (6 bases). This CDR3 is built from 15 residues. The V gene's germline CDR1 is SEHNR and CDR2 FQNEAQ (reference sequence). Between the trimmed V and J ends, which lost 2 bases and 4 bases, there was a span of 11 bases.

Written as DNA, the CDR3 is TGCGCCAGCAGCCTGAGCACAGGGAAAGAGACCCAGTACTTC. Amino acid sequence: CASSLSTGKETQYF. The gene calls are TRBV5-1 and TRBJ2-5; a possible D gene is TRBD1 (6 bases). There are 14 residues in the CDR3. Trimming cost V 4 bases and J 3 bases, with 13 bases left between them. Germline lookup yields CDR1 SGHRS and CDR2 YFSETQ.

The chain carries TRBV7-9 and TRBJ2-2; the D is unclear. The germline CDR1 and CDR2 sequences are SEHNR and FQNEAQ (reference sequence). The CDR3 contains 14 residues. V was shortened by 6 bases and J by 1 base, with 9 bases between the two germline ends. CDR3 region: CASRASRNTGELFF. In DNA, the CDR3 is TGTGCCAGCAGAGCCTCTAGGAACACCGGGGAGCTGTTTTTT. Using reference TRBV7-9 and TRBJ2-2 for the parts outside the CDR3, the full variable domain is DTGVSQNPRHKITKRGQNVTFRCDPISEHNRLYWYRQTLGQGPEFLTYFQNEAQLEKSRLLSDRFSAERPKGSFSTLEIQRTEQGDSAMYLCASRASRNTGELFFGEGSRLTVL.